This TCR beta chain was found in a study of T cells expressing NK-cell markers. TCRdb derives one entry per CDR3 protein from the 5' RACE reads, leaving out DNA. This sample contains 150,000 to 180,000 distinct CDR3 sequences. CDR3 length equals 16 residues. The germline gives CDR1 MNHEY, CDR2 SVGAGI. This clonotype was obtained from a woman between 50 and 59 years old in good health. The J gene is TRBJ2-7, the V gene TRBV6-5; TCRdb selects TRBD2, and the lack of DNA leaves this call unchecked. Sequenced sample: blood T cells: a sorted CD56 or NKG2C T cell subset, CD4+ or CD8+ T cells, or bulk PBMC T cells (not recorded which). The CDR3 loop is CASSGLAGDYGYEQYF.